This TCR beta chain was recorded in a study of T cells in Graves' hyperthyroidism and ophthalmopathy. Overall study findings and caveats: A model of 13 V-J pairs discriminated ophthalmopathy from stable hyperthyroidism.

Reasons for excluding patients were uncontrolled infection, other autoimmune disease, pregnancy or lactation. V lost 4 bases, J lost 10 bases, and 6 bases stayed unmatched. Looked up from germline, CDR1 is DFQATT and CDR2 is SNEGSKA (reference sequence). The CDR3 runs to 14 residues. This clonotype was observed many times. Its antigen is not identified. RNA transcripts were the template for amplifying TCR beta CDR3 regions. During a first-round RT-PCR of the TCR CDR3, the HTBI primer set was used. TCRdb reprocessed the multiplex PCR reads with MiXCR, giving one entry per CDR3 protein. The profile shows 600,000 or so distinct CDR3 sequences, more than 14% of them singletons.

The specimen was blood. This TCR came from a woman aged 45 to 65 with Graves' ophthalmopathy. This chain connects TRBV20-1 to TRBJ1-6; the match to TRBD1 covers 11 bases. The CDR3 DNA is TGCAGTGCTATTGGACAGGGGGCTGACTCACCCCTCCACTTT. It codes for CSAIGQGADSPLHF.